Below, 5 T cell receptor beta chains from the same sample are listed, as sequenced in a study of T cell responses to AZD1222 COVID-19 vaccine. Measured with immunoSEQ multiplex PCR; TCRdb has only the in-frame clones, and not every one. This sample has 82,000 or so clones; approximately 90% occur once, and the top ten carry around 5.3%. The specimen was peripheral blood, collected on day 0 of AZD1222 vaccination. The receptors derive from an adult in good health.

The chain couples TRBV7-9 to TRBJ2-7; no definite D call. The CDR3 extends over 12 amino acids. Per germline, CDR1 SEHNR and CDR2 FQNEAQ (reference sequence). Trimming stripped 5 bases from V and 9 bases from J, with 14 bases between. The CDR3 protein is CASSLETYGQYF. The CDR3 DNA follows: TGTGCCAGCAGCCTCGAAACGTATGGGCAGTACTTC. Full variable domain (remainder filled in from reference TRBV7-9 and TRBJ2-7): DTGVSQNPRHKITKRGQNVTFRCDPISEHNRLYWYRQTLGQGPEFLTYFQNEAQLEKSRLLSDRFSAERPKGSFSTLEIQRTEQGDSAMYLCASSLETYGQYFGPGTRLTVT.

V is TRBV7-9 and J is TRBJ2-3; D call uncertain. The CDR3 contains 14 residues. V shed 5 bases and J shed 2 bases, with 11 bases lying between them. CDR1 is SEHNR and CDR2 is FQNEAQ in the germline V gene (reference sequence). Written as DNA, the CDR3 is TGTGCCAGCAGCCGGACGGGCCCCACAGATACGCAGTATTTT. It specifies CASSRTGPTDTQYF.

The chain recombines TRBV20-1 with TRBJ1-1; D not resolved. V dropped 3 bases and J dropped 0 bases, with 8 bases sitting between them. From germline, CDR1 is DFQATT and CDR2 SNEGSKA (reference sequence). CDR3 size: 13 residues. In DNA form, the CDR3 reads TGCAGTGCTAGTAGGCCGGTGAACACTGAAGCTTTCTTT. This gives the protein CSASRPVNTEAFF.

The rearrangement links TRBV18 to TRBJ1-4, with unresolved D. This CDR3 region has 15 residues. V dropped 4 bases and J dropped 4 bases, with 13 bases sitting between them. The germline gives CDR1 KGHSH, CDR2 LQKENI. The CDR3 protein is CASSLSRSGNEKLFF. CDR3 nucleotides: TGTGCCAGCTCACTTTCGAGATCTGGTAATGAAAAACTGTTTTTT.

The chain has TRBV5-1 and TRBJ1-3; the D is unclear. V was shortened by 0 bases and J by 7 bases, with 8 bases between the two germline ends. The CDR3 runs to 13 residues. Germline V gene data show CDR1 as SGHRS and CDR2 as YFSETQ. The CDR3 coding sequence is TGCGCCAGCAGCTTGGGGGGATTGAACACCATATATTTT. This encodes CASSLGGLNTIYF.